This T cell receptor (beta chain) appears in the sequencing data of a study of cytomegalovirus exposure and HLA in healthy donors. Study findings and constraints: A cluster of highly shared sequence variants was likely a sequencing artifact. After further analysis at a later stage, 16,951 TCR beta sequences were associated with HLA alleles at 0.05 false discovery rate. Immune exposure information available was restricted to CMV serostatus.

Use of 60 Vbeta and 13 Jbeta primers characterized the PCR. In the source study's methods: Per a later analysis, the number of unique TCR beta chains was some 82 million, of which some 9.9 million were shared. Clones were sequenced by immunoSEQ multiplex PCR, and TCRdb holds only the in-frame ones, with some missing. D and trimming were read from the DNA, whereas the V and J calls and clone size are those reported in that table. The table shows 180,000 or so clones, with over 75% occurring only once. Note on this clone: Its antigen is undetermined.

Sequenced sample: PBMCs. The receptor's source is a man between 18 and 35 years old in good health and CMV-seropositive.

The CDR3 DNA is TGTGCCAGCAGCTTACCCGGAGGGGCCGGTGAGACAGATACGCAGTATTTT. As protein: CASSLPGGAGETDTQYF. This chain links TRBV7-9 with TRBJ2-3; weak D call: TRBD2 (6 bases). CDR3 length: 17 residues. V was pared by 2 bases and J by 3 bases, with 18 bases between. Germline values: CDR1 SEHNR, CDR2 FQNEAQ (reference sequence).